This is a list of T cell receptor beta chains from one sample in a study of low-dose radiotherapy and immunotherapy resistance in tumors. TCRdb passed the reads through MiXCR, listing each CDR3 protein once. The table has roughly 30,000 distinct CDR3 sequences, 45% to 55% seen once. Specimen: PBMCs, collected after low-dose radiotherapy plus immunotherapy. These receptors originate from a male donor with gallbladder cancer. Both conserved end residues are part of each CDR3. The order of the fields is clone size, V gene, D gene, J gene, CDR3 DNA, CDR3 protein. A D gene is named only where the DNA matches it firmly. Where a row states a size, it is once, few, many or the class of an expanded clone; other rows omit it.

size: medium-sized
V: TRBV6-2/TRBV6-3
D: .
J: TRBJ2-1
DNA: TGTGCCAGCAGTTACTCGGGTACAGGCTACAATGAGCAGTTCTTC
CDR3: CASSYSGTGYNEQFF

size: medium-sized
V: TRBV5-1
D: .
J: TRBJ1-3
DNA: TGCGCCAGTACTCCGGGACCGAGCTCTGGAAACACCATATATTTT
CDR3: CASTPGPSSGNTIYF

size: .
V: TRBV7-2
D: .
J: TRBJ2-5
DNA: TGTGCCAGCAGCTTAGACTCTAGGAGGGAGACCCAGTACTTC
CDR3: CASSLDSRRETQYF

size: .
V: TRBV6-6
D: TRBD2
J: TRBJ2-5
DNA: TGTGCCAGCAGCATTGGCCTGGGACTAGCGGGGCGAGAGACCCAGTACTTC
CDR3: CASSIGLGLAGRETQYF

size: .
V: TRBV6-2/TRBV6-3
D: .
J: TRBJ2-7
DNA: TGTGCCAGCAGCCAGGGTCTGGAGCAGTACTTC
CDR3: CASSQGLEQYF

size: many
V: TRBV9
D: .
J: TRBJ2-2
DNA: TGTGCCAGCAGCGTAGTCCCCGGGGAGCTGTTTTTT
CDR3: CASSVVPGELFF

size: few
V: TRBV5-1
D: .
J: TRBJ2-2
DNA: TGCGCCAGCAGGCCCGGGACCACCAACACCGGGGAGCTGTTTTTT
CDR3: CASRPGTTNTGELFF

size: many
V: TRBV7-8
D: TRBD2
J: TRBJ2-5
DNA: TGTGCCAGCAGCATTTCTAGCGGGGGGGCCTTGGAGACCCAGTACTTC
CDR3: CASSISSGGALETQYF

size: .
V: TRBV4-2
D: TRBD2
J: TRBJ2-7
DNA: TGTGCCAGCAGCCAAGCTAGCGGGAGGGTCGGGGCCCACTACGAGCAGTACTTC
CDR3: CASSQASGRVGAHYEQYF

size: .
V: TRBV6-6
D: TRBD2
J: TRBJ2-3
DNA: TGTGCCAGCAGTTTACAGCGGGGGCACACAGATACGCAGTATTTT
CDR3: CASSLQRGHTDTQYF

size: .
V: TRBV5-1
D: TRBD1
J: TRBJ1-5
DNA: TGCGCCAGCAGCCCAGGGGGCGCGGGCCAGCCCCAGCATTTT
CDR3: CASSPGGAGQPQHF

size: many
V: TRBV4-2
D: .
J: TRBJ1-1
DNA: TGTGCCAGCAGCCAAGACCCCCACCTGAACACTGAAGCTTTCTTT
CDR3: CASSQDPHLNTEAFF

size: many
V: TRBV7-2
D: .
J: TRBJ1-4
DNA: TGTGCCAGCAGCGAAGGGATTTTGGCTAATGAAAAACTGTTTTTT
CDR3: CASSEGILANEKLFF

size: .
V: TRBV2
D: .
J: TRBJ1-3
DNA: TGTGCCAGCAGTGAATGGGCCGTATCTGGAAACACCATATATTTT
CDR3: CASSEWAVSGNTIYF

size: once
V: TRBV7-9
D: TRBD2
J: TRBJ2-1
DNA: TGTGCCAGCAGCTTAAGTGGCGGGAGGGTCGATGAGCAGTTCTTC
CDR3: CASSLSGGRVDEQFF

size: .
V: TRBV29-1
D: .
J: TRBJ2-1
DNA: TGCAGCGTTGCAGGTGGGGCGGTCAATGAGCAGTTCTTC
CDR3: CSVAGGAVNEQFF

size: once
V: TRBV6-2/TRBV6-3
D: .
J: TRBJ1-5
DNA: TGTGCCACCAAAAATTGGGCAGATAGCAATCAGCCCCAGCATTTT
CDR3: CATKNWADSNQPQHF

size: few
V: TRBV7-2
D: .
J: TRBJ2-3
DNA: TGTGCCAGCAGCTTAGGTGGGACCACTAGCACAGATACGCAGTATTTT
CDR3: CASSLGGTTSTDTQYF

size: many
V: TRBV28
D: .
J: TRBJ2-5
DNA: TGTGCCAGCAGAAATATGGGCGAAGGGAGGCAAGAGACCCAGTACTTC
CDR3: CASRNMGEGRQETQYF

size: .
V: TRBV10-3
D: TRBD2
J: TRBJ2-5
DNA: TGTGCCATCAGTGTTGGACTAGGACAAGAGACCCAGTACTTC
CDR3: CAISVGLGQETQYF

size: few
V: TRBV28
D: TRBD1
J: TRBJ2-7
DNA: TGTGCCACCTTTGGGGGACAGGGAGTCGAGCAGTACTTC
CDR3: CATFGGQGVEQYF

size: medium-sized
V: TRBV23-1
D: .
J: TRBJ2-7
DNA: TGCGCCAGCAGTCAATCGAAGGGGGACTACGAGCAGTACTTC
CDR3: CASSQSKGDYEQYF

size: .
V: TRBV20-1
D: .
J: TRBJ2-1
DNA: TGCAGTGCTAGAGATCTTCCCACTCCGAGCTCCTACAATGAGCAGTTCTTC
CDR3: CSARDLPTPSSYNEQFF

size: few
V: TRBV7-2
D: .
J: TRBJ2-2
DNA: TGTGCCAGCAGCTCCCCTCTCGGGGGAGGGAACACCGGGGAGCTGTTTTTT
CDR3: CASSSPLGGGNTGELFF

size: .
V: TRBV5-1
D: .
J: TRBJ2-1
DNA: TGCGCCAGCAGCTTAACCGGGACCCCCGGGGGTAATGAGCAGTTCTTC
CDR3: CASSLTGTPGGNEQFF